The 8 T cell receptor beta chains presented below share a single source sample, sequenced in a study of T cell responses to AZD1222 COVID-19 vaccine. Method: immunoSEQ multiplex PCR; TCRdb's copy keeps in-frame clones and lacks some. The table includes 95,000 to 100,000 clones, roughly 87% detected once. The sequences come from peripheral blood, collected on day 0 of AZD1222 vaccination. These receptors were obtained from an adult in good health.

V usage is TRBV29-1 and J usage is TRBJ1-2, with 8 bases identical to TRBD1. Looked up from germline, CDR1 is SQVTM and CDR2 is ANQGSEA. With 3 bases clipped from V and 0 bases from J, the junction kept 3 bases outside the gene matches. This CDR3 spans 14 amino acids. CDR3 DNA sequence: TGCAGCGTTGACCAGGGGGCAACTAACTATGGCTACACCTTC. Translating gives CSVDQGATNYGYTF.

This clone was seen more than once but under ten times. The V call is TRBV5-1, the J call TRBJ1-3; D gene unclear. The CDR3 is 16 amino acids. CDR1 SGHRS and CDR2 YFSETQ come from the germline V gene. Between the trimmed V and J ends, which lost 1 base and 0 bases, there was a span of 11 bases. CDR3 coding DNA: TGCGCCAGCAGCTTGTCGGGTCTGAGCTCTGGAAACACCATATATTTT. This gives the protein CASSLSGLSSGNTIYF.

The chain combines TRBV7-2 with TRBJ1-2; TRBD1 agrees at 7 bases. The CDR3 is made up of 13 amino acids. The junction had 7 bases not matched to a gene; V was cut back by 5 bases and J by 7 bases. Looked up from germline, CDR1 is SGHTA and CDR2 is FQGNSA. CDR3 DNA sequence: TGTGCCAGCAGCCCTTTCCAGGGGGGTGGCTACACCTTC. Amino acid sequence: CASSPFQGGGYTF.

V and J are TRBV4-3 and TRBJ1-2; D is undetermined. Germline V lookup: CDR1 LGHNA, CDR2 YSLEER. Trimming removed 4 bases at V and 5 bases at J, with 17 bases between. The CDR3 length is 15 residues. For the CDR3, the DNA is TGCGCCAGCAGCCGCGGGAACCATGCACCTTATGGCTACACCTTC. Its protein is CASSRGNHAPYGYTF.

The chain combines TRBV5-6 with TRBJ1-5; 7 bases fit TRBD1. Germline trimming cut 0 bases from V and 1 base from J; bases unmatched to any gene: 4. The CDR3 sequence is 16 residues long. Germline V lookup: CDR1 SGHDT, CDR2 YYEEEE. CDR3 loop: CASSLGQGSSNQPQHF. CDR3 coding DNA: TGTGCCAGCAGCTTGGGACAGGGTAGCAGCAATCAGCCCCAGCATTTT.

This rearrangement joins TRBV4-3 to TRBJ2-7, with 7 bases identical to TRBD1. Germline assignment: CDR1 LGHNA and CDR2 YSLEER. The CDR3 runs 17 residues. V was pared by 1 base and J by 2 bases, with 11 bases of the junction left unmatched. The CDR3 region is CASSQGLRTGPTYEQYF. The CDR3 DNA reads TGCGCCAGCAGCCAAGGGTTGCGGACAGGCCCCACCTACGAGCAGTACTTC.

The chain carries TRBV19 and TRBJ2-7, with a tentative D call TRBD1 (5 bases). Trimming removed 7 bases at V and 1 base at J, with 11 bases between. Germline CDR1 and CDR2: LNHDA and SQIVND (reference sequence). CDR3 length: 13 residues. CDR3 sequence reads: CASTPGWSYEQYF. DNA of the CDR3: TGTGCCAGTACCCCAGGGTGGTCCTACGAGCAGTACTTC.

The rearrangement uses TRBV29-1 and TRBJ2-7; 9 bases agree with TRBD1. The J segment lost 4 bases and the V segment lost 4 bases, leaving 8 bases of the junction unmatched. The CDR3 covers 14 residues. Germline V gives CDR1 SQVTM, CDR2 ANQGSEA. Here the CDR3 reads CSVGGTGSSYEQYF. As DNA, the CDR3 is TGCAGCGTTGGAGGGACAGGGAGTTCATACGAGCAGTACTTC.